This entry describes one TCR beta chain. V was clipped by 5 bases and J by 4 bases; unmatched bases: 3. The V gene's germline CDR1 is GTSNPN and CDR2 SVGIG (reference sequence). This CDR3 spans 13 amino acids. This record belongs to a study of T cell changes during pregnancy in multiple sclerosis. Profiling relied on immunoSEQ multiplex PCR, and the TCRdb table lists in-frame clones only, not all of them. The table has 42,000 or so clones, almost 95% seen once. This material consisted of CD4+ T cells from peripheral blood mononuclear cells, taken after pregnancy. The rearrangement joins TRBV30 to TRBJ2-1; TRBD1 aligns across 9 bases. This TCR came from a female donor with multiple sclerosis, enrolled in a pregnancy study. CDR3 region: CAWSGTGYNEQFF. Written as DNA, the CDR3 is TGTGCCTGGTCCGGGACAGGGTACAATGAGCAGTTCTTC.